This T cell receptor beta chain derives from a study of regulatory T cells in long-lasting Graves disease. Building the TCR beta libraries relied on iRepertoire HTBI primers, and CDR3 regions underwent Arm-PCR. TCRdb re-called the multiplex PCR reads through MiXCR, storing one row per CDR3 protein. The table records some 430,000 distinct CDR3 sequences, roughly 21% of them present only once. Time point: persistent/refractory GD, antithyroid drugs over 5 years with positive TRAb. PBMC-derived RNA was used for the TCR library. This clonotype appeared many times. The ends lost 2 bases at V and 2 bases at J; junction bases unmatched: 2. CDR1 is MNHEY, CDR2 SVGAGI, per germline. There are 16 residues in the CDR3.

The V and J genes are TRBV6-5 and TRBJ2-7; TRBD2 agrees at 14 bases. This clonotype was obtained from a female donor with Graves disease. Sequencing used peripheral blood mononuclear cells (PBMCs), obtained when the disease was refractory, from a patient treated with antithyroid drugs. The DNA of the CDR3 is TGTGCCAGCAGTTACGGGACTAGCGGGAGTGCCTACGAGCAGTACTTC. Translation gives CASSYGTSGSAYEQYF.